A selection of T cell receptor beta chains follows, all from one sample in a study of T-cell reconstitution after alpha-beta-depleted transplantation in children. TCRdb redid the calling of the PCR reads with MiXCR, one entry per CDR3 protein. This sample has about 460,000 distinct CDR3 sequences, with roughly an eighth found just once. This sample comprised PBMCs, mostly from graft donor cells, obtained 180 days after TCRalphabeta/CD19-depleted stem cell transplant. All receptors come from a female patient aged 2-9 years who had a stem cell transplant for aplastic anemia, so the T cells may come from the graft donor. Each CDR3 is given with its conserved first and last residue. D genes are given only for firm matches. Clone size is stated in some rows and not others, as once, few, many or a class when expanded.

size,J,D,V,DNA,CDR3
.,TRBJ2-1,TRBD1,TRBV15,TGTGCCACCAGCAGATACGGGGGACAGGGTCCTGACAATGAGCAGTTCTTC,CATSRYGGQGPDNEQFF
.,TRBJ1-1,.,TRBV20-1,TGCAGTGCGACAGCGCACACTGAAGCTTTCTTT,CSATAHTEAFF
few,TRBJ1-5,TRBD1,TRBV19,TGTGCCAGTAGTAGGACAGGGGGCACGTCTTGGCAGCCCCAGCATTTT,CASSRTGGTSWQPQHF
.,TRBJ2-1,TRBD2,TRBV5-1,TGCGCCAGCAGCCTACTAGCGGGAGTAGTCGATGAGCAGTTCTTC,CASSLLAGVVDEQFF
many,TRBJ2-2,.,TRBV4-3,TGCGCCAGCAGCCATGCCTCTAGCGCGAGCGGTTGGACCGGGGAGCTGTTTTTT,CASSHASSASGWTGELFF
.,TRBJ2-7,.,TRBV24-1,TGTGCCAGCAGTGATAGTGGCACTCAGGCCTACGAGCAGTACTTC,CASSDSGTQAYEQYF
few,TRBJ2-3,.,TRBV15,TGTGCCACCAGCAGAGGGGGCGGGGGCACAGATACGCAGTATTTT,CATSRGGGGTDTQYF
.,TRBJ2-5,.,TRBV7-3,TGTGCCAGCAGCTTAACTGGGGTATTAGGTCAAGAGACCCAGTACTTC,CASSLTGVLGQETQYF
many,TRBJ2-2,.,TRBV7-2,TGTGCCAGCAGCTTAGTTCCGGGAAACACCGGGGAGCTGTTTTTT,CASSLVPGNTGELFF
many,TRBJ1-1,.,TRBV28,TGTGCCAGCAGTTTAATGGGGGCGAACACTGAAGCTTTCTTT,CASSLMGANTEAFF
few,TRBJ2-3,.,TRBV7-2,TGTGCCAGCAGCTTAGCGGGGACACTAAGCACAGATACGCAGTATTTT,CASSLAGTLSTDTQYF
many,TRBJ2-2,.,TRBV20-1,TGCAGTGCACAGGCGGCAGGCATCACCGGGGAGCTGTTTTTT,CSAQAAGITGELFF
.,TRBJ2-2,TRBD2,TRBV29-1,TGCAGCGTCCTAGATCGACTAGCGGGGGGGTCCGGGGAGCTGTTTTTT,CSVLDRLAGGSGELFF
.,TRBJ2-1,.,TRBV10-3,TGTGCCATCAGTGAAGGGGTCAATGAGCAGTTCTTC,CAISEGVNEQFF
few,TRBJ2-2,.,TRBV6-2/TRBV6-3,TGTGCCAGCAGGGCCTCGGGCGGGGAGCTGTTTTTT,CASRASGGELFF
.,TRBJ1-4,.,TRBV10-3,TGTGCCATCAGTACTGTTGTAGGTGAAAAACTGTTTTTT,CAISTVVGEKLFF
.,TRBJ1-2,TRBD1,TRBV19,TGTGCCAGTAGTAAATGGACCGGGACAGTCGGTTTCGGCTACACCTTC,CASSKWTGTVGFGYTF
few,TRBJ2-1,.,TRBV12-3/TRBV12-4,TGTGCCAGCAGTGACAGTCCCCACTCCTACAATGAGCAGTTCTTC,CASSDSPHSYNEQFF
many,TRBJ2-1,.,TRBV5-1,TGCGCCAGCAGCTTGGAGGGGGGAGACAATGAGCAGTTCTTC,CASSLEGGDNEQFF
.,TRBJ1-2,TRBD1,TRBV11-2,TGTGCCAGCAGCTCCTACGTAGGGACAGGTTCCCGGCTTTATGGCTACACCTTC,CASSSYVGTGSRLYGYTF
few,TRBJ1-1,.,TRBV25-1,TGTGCCAGCAGTGAATATTTTGGGTCGACTGAAGCTTTCTTT,CASSEYFGSTEAFF
.,TRBJ2-7,.,TRBV20-1,TGCAGTTGTGGGACCCCGGCCTACGAGCAGTACTTC,CSCGTPAYEQYF